This TCR beta chain was retrieved from a study of CD8 T cells in Susac syndrome (dated by TCRdb to the late 2010s). Some background on the complete study: Repertoire sequencing was used to test whether CD8+ T cell activation and differentiation in Susac syndrome was antigen driven.

Study-wide conclusions, independent of this receptor: The study acknowledged that relatively few individuals were included in the TCR sequencing and HLA analysis.

RNA was extracted using the RNeasy kit, and about 0.5 to 1 ug of the RNA was reverse transcribed with random hexamers. The immunoSEQ multiplex PCR assay, which covers 54 Vbeta and 13 Jbeta segments, was used to amplify TCR beta CDR3 regions. Bias from PCR amplification was corrected by using a synthetic template baseline for primer optimization and for computational correction. Concerning the study's data processing: Reads were annotated to V, D and J genes per IMGT and analyzed with immunoSEQ Analyzer, keeping only productive sequences. Clonality was computed as one minus Shannon entropy normalized by log2 of the number of productive unique sequences. For each patient and control, public and private clones were evaluated among the 100 most prevalent clones. Clones were defined as Susac-specific if absent from the healthy and MS cohorts, from roughly 1,100 published viral clones and from other ImmuneACCESS disease sequences. TCRdb reran the public reads through fastp at Q25 and MiXCR, keeping productive beta chains. One record per CDR3 amino acid sequence lists the most common genes and DNA. These V and J calls derive from TCRdb rather than the authors' analysis. In all, the sample holds 170,000 or so distinct CDR3 sequences, and over 85% of those were seen once. Clones ranked in the top ten supply under 0.095% of the sample.

Deletion took 0 bases off V and 5 bases off J, with a span of 8 bases between the germline ends. From the cysteine through the phenylalanine, the CDR3 covers 13 amino acids. Kept here is only the CDR3 DNA, which spans 39 bases and is read in frame from base 1. The germline V gene yields SGHRS for CDR1 and YFSETQ for CDR2. Peripheral blood CD8+ and CD4+ T cells from healthy donors, Susac syndrome patients and multiple sclerosis patients were profiled using high-throughput TCR beta sequencing. Treatment-naive patients with stable or active relapsing-remitting disease fulfilling revised McDonald criteria were used as multiple sclerosis controls. Bulk CD8+ and CD4+ T cells were purified by magnetic negative isolation, while CD8+ TEMRA cells were enriched using FACS. Blood was drawn into EDTA tubes, processed within 24 hours, and PBMCs were isolated by density gradient centrifugation. PBMCs intended for TCR sequencing were cryopreserved in liquid nitrogen and thawed later in a water bath at 37 degrees C. The sorted or isolated CD4+, CD8+ and CD8+ TEMRA cells had a purity of 90% or higher.

Note on this clonotype: The specificity of this receptor is unknown. Base qualities are not at hand, and no much larger clone is one base apart.

The sequence was collected from a human donor with multiple sclerosis. The rearrangement combines TRBV5-1 with TRBJ1-2; no D gene can be assigned with confidence. Sequenced material: CD4+ T cells from PBMCs. CDR3 loop: CASSLEPIYGYTF. The sequenced DNA: TGCGCCAGCAGCTTGGAACCAATTTATGGCTACACCTTC.